These 10 T cell receptor beta chains came from one sample sequenced in a study of tumor-infiltrating lymphocytes in primary liver carcinoma. The authors took blood RNA from unsorted whole blood and also extracted germline DNA. From roughly 0.45 ug total RNA, TCR beta cDNA was generated with a primer in the constant region. What produced the TCR beta libraries was three nested multiplex PCR rounds using slightly modified ARM-PCR. For roughly 10 cycles apiece, the opening two PCR rounds ran with TRBV1-TRBV30 forward primers and a C-beta reverse primer. TCRdb passed the multiplex PCR reads through MiXCR, listing each CDR3 protein once. The sample yields approximately 330,000 distinct CDR3 sequences, roughly two thirds seen once. Sequencing was done on a sample of peripheral blood. The receptors originated from a man between 35 and 55 years old with primary liver carcinoma and hepatitis B virus infection.

As for this clonotype: In this CDR3 the conserved last residue, phenylalanine or tryptophan, is missing, so a read error is likely. Because the CDR3's place on the DNA is in doubt, the DNA is left out and the CDR3 is given as listed by TCRdb. The CDR3 sequence is CASSSTSGSGVEQFL. V and J are TRBV11-2 and TRBJ2-1; whether TRBD2, the table's D call, matches the DNA was not checked. Germline-derived CDR1 and CDR2 are SGHAT and FQNNGV. The CDR3 spans 15 residues, counting both ends.

The sample holds a few counts of this clonotype. This may be a read error: a much more frequent sequence differs by one nucleotide. The rearrangement links TRBV30 to TRBJ2-5; 9 bases fit TRBD2. CDR3 size: 12 residues. Germline V CDR1 and CDR2: GTSNPN, SVGIG (reference sequence). CDR3 residues: CVWRAGGATQYF. In DNA, the CDR3 is TGTGTCTGGAGGGCGGGAGGGGCGACCCAGTACTTC.

On this clonotype itself: The junction shows a germline mismatch at one end, possibly a read error. The gene calls are TRBV11-2 and TRBJ2-3; tentative D call: TRBD1 (5 bases). Germline assignment: CDR1 SGHAT and CDR2 FQNNGV. The CDR3 consists of 15 residues. This CDR3 is CAISLVGGSTGTQYF. The CDR3 nucleotides read TGTGCCATCAGCTTAGTAGGTGGTAGCACAGGTACGCAGTATTTT.

Details on this clonotype: A junction boundary mismatches the germline segment, possibly from a read error. The V gene is TRBV11-2, the J gene TRBJ2-7, with D possibly being TRBD1 or TRBD2 (5 bases each). The CDR3 is 16 residues long. Germline CDR1 and CDR2: SGHAT and FQNNGV. CDR3 nucleotides: TGTGCCAGCAGCTTAGAGGGGGTAAACAGTCCCTACGGGCAGTGCTTC. Its translation: CASSLEGVNSPYGQCF.

Worth noting for this clonotype: Possible read error: a much larger clone is one base away. The chain is built from TRBV29-1 and TRBJ1-1; tentatively, D is TRBD1 (6 bases). Germline values: CDR1 SQVTM, CDR2 ANQGSEA. This CDR3 region has 15 residues. Here the CDR3 DNA reads TGCAACGTTGACCAAAGAGGGGGTCGGGCCACTGAAGCTTTCTTT. Translated, it gives CNVDQRGGRATEAFF.

This clonotype was picked up one time. Sequence at one end of the junction differs from germline and may be a read error. V usage is TRBV5-1 and J usage is TRBJ2-7; D gene unclear. Germline lookup yields CDR1 SGHRS and CDR2 YFSETQ. This CDR3 has 12 residues. CDR3 in amino acids: CANSLEGNEQYF. The CDR3 nucleotides read TGCGCCAACAGCTTGGAAGGAAACGAGCAGTACTTC.

This chain uses TRBV28 with TRBJ2-6; D remains ambiguous. CDR3 size: 16 residues. The germline V gene encodes CDR1 MDHEN and CDR2 SYDVKM. V was cut by 1 base and J by 0 bases, with 7 bases left in between. DNA for the CDR3: TGTGCCAGCAGTTTATCCGACCTCTCTGGGGCCAACGTCCTGACTTTC. This translates into CASSLSDLSGANVLTF. Filled out from reference TRBV28 and TRBJ2-6, the complete variable domain reads DVKVTQSSRYLVKRTGEKVFLECVQDMDHENMFWYRQDPGLGLRLIYFSYDVKMKEKGDIPEGYSVSREKKERFSLILESASTNQTSMYLCASSLSDLSGANVLTFGAGSRLTVL.

Details on this clonotype: A much larger clone is a single base away; this may be a read error. The chain carries TRBV12-3 or TRBV12-4 and TRBJ2-7; 8 bases agree with TRBD2. The CDR3 length is 14 residues. CDR3 in DNA: TGTGCCAGCGGTTTACAAGCGGGAGCTGACGAGCAGTACTTC. This codes for CASGLQAGADEQYF.

With regard to this clonotype: This CDR3 fails to terminate in the conserved phenylalanine or tryptophan, so it likely reflects a read error. This chain connects TRBV11-2 to TRBJ2-2; no reliable D call. This CDR3 is 14 amino acids long. Trimming cost V 4 bases and J 7 bases, with 13 bases left between them. Germline V gene lookup returns CDR1 SGHAT and CDR2 FQNNGV. The CDR3 region has the DNA TGTGCCAGCAGCTCCCGTCCCCCCCACGGGGAGCTGTTTTTA. Translated, it gives CASSSRPPHGELFL.

Concerning this clonotype itself: Given a much more abundant clone one base away, this may be a read error. The chain couples TRBV10-3 to TRBJ2-1, with 7 nucleotides matching TRBD1. Germline V gene lookup returns CDR1 ENHRY and CDR2 SYGVKD. The CDR3 is 11 amino acids. Written as DNA, the CDR3 is TGTGCCATCAGCAGGGGGAATGAGAAGTTCTTC. Its protein product is CAISRGNEKFF.